This TCR beta chain derives from a study of cytomegalovirus exposure and HLA in healthy donors. In the study overall: An early data release held approximately 85 million unique TCRs from HLA-typed donors.

Trimming cost V 5 bases and J 4 bases; bases outside gene matches: 9. Germline V gives CDR1 LNHDA, CDR2 SQIVND (reference sequence). The CDR3 covers 16 residues. On this clone: Its antigen is currently unknown.

The PCR employed 60 Vbeta primers together with 13 Jbeta primers. Under the authors' procedure: A later analysis tallied approximately 78 million unique TCR beta chains, around 9.9 million of them shared. Sequencing used immunoSEQ multiplex PCR; TCRdb keeps in-frame clones, though not all of them. That table supplies the V and J calls and clone size; D and trimming were determined from the DNA. Of about 170,000 clones detected, about 85% appear once; the ten largest clones hold under 6%. Study-wide points: Another analysis was done later, and it associated approximately 18,000 TCR beta sequences with HLA alleles at 0.05 false discovery rate.

Sequencing was performed on PBMCs. The rearrangement links TRBV19 to TRBJ2-1, with TRBD2 identical over 9 bases. This clonotype originated in a woman aged 45-65 years in good health and CMV-seropositive. CDR3 in amino acids: CASSLKGLAPYNEQFF. CDR3 DNA: TGTGCCAGTAGTCTGAAGGGACTAGCCCCATACAATGAGCAGTTCTTC.